The entry that follows covers one TCR beta chain sequence. The antigen is unknown. V dropped 0 bases and J dropped 0 bases, with 9 bases sitting between them. Germline-derived CDR1 and CDR2 are DFQATT and SNEGSKA (reference sequence). The CDR3 length is 16 residues. TCRdb ran MiXCR on the 5' RACE reads and lists one entry per CDR3 protein. The sample has around 390,000 distinct CDR3 sequences; around 20% are singletons. This entry belongs to a study of CD8 T cells in ankylosing spondylitis. Study-wide points: Roughly eight highly homologous variants made up a TCR beta motif that seemed to typify ankylosing spondylitis blood.

The origin of this receptor is a male donor with ankylosing spondylitis. The sequencing input was blood, either unsorted or a sorted T cell fraction (not recorded which). The chain joins TRBV20-1 to TRBJ1-6; D possibly corresponds to TRBD1 (5 bases). The chain's CDR3 is CSARDGGSSYNSPLHF. Here the CDR3 DNA reads TGCAGTGCTAGAGATGGGGGAAGCTCCTATAATTCACCCCTCCACTTT.